This T cell receptor (beta chain) was documented in a study of CD8+CD57+ T cells in acquired aplastic anemia. The wider study: The DNA of sorted CD4+ and CD8+ cells averaged approximately 3.2 ug.

In this sample, this clonotype turned up many times. The antigen remains unidentified. General study results and limits: The same twenty-nine CD8+ CDR3 sequences occurred in patients and in controls. Patients showed no significant difference from controls in CD8+ Simpson's diversity.

Patients who underwent sequencing had shown CD8+CD57+ cell expansion by flow cytometry. This CDR3 is built from 14 residues. From germline, CDR1 is SEHNR and CDR2 FQNEAQ (reference sequence). V was trimmed by 4 bases and J by 2 bases, leaving 12 bases between them. Both TCR beta VDJ combination and CDR3 sequence profiling were carried out. Genomic DNA was the template for this profiling. Using its own MiXCR run on the reads, TCRdb lists one record per CDR3 protein. The sample carries 200,000 to 300,000 distinct CDR3 sequences, approximately 45% recorded once. The rearrangement links TRBV7-9 to TRBJ2-7, with D perhaps being TRBD1 or TRBD2 (7 bases each). The source is a human donor with aplastic anemia. Sequencing used sorted CD4+, CD8+, or CD8+CD57+ T cells (not recorded which) from PBMCs. In DNA, the CDR3 is TGTGCCAGCAGCTCAGGGGGGGAGACCTACGAGCAGTACTTC. Protein: CASSSGGETYEQYF.